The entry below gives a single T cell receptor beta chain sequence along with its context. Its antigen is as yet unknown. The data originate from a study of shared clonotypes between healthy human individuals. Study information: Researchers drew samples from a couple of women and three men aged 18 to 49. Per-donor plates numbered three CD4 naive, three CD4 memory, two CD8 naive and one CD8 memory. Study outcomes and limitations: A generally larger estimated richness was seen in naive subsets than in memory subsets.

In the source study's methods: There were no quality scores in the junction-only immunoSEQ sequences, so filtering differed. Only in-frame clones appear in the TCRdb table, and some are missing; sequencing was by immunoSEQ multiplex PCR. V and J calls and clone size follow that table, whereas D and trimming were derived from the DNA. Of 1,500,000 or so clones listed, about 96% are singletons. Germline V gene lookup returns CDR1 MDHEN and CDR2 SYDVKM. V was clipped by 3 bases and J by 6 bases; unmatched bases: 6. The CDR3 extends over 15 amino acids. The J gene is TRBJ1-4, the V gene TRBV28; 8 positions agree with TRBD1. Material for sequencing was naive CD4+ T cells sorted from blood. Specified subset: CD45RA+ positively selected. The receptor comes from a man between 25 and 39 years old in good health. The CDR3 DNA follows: TGTGCCAGCAGTTTCCGACAGGGGCGGGATGAAAAACTGTTTTTT. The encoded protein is CASSFRQGRDEKLFF.